This T cell receptor (beta chain) was identified during a study of OX40 agonist ivuxolimab in advanced cancers. Study-level background: Ivuxolimab is a fully human IgG2 antibody that activates OX40 (CD134).

A word on this clone: Its antigen is unknown.

The assay was immunoSEQ multiplex PCR, and TCRdb's table has in-frame clones only and misses some. The sample holds under 150,000 clones, 90% seen once. Study observations and caveats: Determination of antigen specificity was not performed for the expanded peripheral T cells. CD8+ T cells averaged more expanded clones than CD4+.

The germline CDR1 and CDR2 sequences are MDHEN and SYDVKM. Trimming shortened V by 5 bases and J by 7 bases, and 15 bases separated the two germline ends. The CDR3 consists of 14 residues. The J gene is TRBJ1-5, the V gene TRBV28, with a tentative D call TRBD1 (5 bases). The TCR was taken from an adult with an advanced solid tumor such as melanoma, head and neck, liver or kidney cancer. This specimen consisted of CD4+ or CD8+ T cells sorted from blood, obtained in a trial of the OX40 agonist ivuxolimab. CDR3 protein: CASSVLEGQQPQHF. The CDR3 DNA sequence: TGTGCCAGCAGTGTGTTGGAGGGGCAGCAGCCCCAGCATTTT.